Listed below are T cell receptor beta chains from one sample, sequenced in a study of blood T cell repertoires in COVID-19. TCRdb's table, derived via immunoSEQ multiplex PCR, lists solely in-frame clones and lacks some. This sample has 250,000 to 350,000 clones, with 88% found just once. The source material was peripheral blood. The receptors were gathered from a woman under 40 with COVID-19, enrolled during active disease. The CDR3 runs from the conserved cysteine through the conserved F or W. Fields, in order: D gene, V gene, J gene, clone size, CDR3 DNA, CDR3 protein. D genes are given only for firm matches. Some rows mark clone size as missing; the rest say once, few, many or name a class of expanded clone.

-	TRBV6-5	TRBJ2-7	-	TGTGCCAGCAGTTACGACAGGCAGCTCTCCTACGAGCAGTACTTC	CASSYDRQLSYEQYF
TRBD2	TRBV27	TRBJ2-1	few	TGTGCCAGCACCAGAGGTAGACTAGCGGGCAACAATGAGCAGTTCTTC	CASTRGRLAGNNEQFF
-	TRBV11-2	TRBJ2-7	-	TGTGCCAGCAGCTTAGAACAGTACGAGCAGTACTTC	CASSLEQYEQYF
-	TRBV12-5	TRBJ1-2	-	TGTGCTAGTGGATCCAGCGGGGGCTGGGGCTACACCTTC	CASGSSGGWGYTF
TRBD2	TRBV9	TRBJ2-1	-	TGTGCCAGCAGCGTAGTTCCAGCGGGAGGTGGGGAGCAGTTCTTC	CASSVVPAGGGEQFF
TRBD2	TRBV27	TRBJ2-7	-	TGTGCCAGCAGACGGACTAGCGGGACCTACGAGCAGTACTTC	CASRRTSGTYEQYF
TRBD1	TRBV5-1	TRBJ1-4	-	TGCGCCAGCAGCTCGACAGGGGGGACTGAAAAACTGTTTTTT	CASSSTGGTEKLFF
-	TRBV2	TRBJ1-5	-	TGTGCCAGCACTGCGGGGCTTTATCAGCCCCAGCATTTT	CASTAGLYQPQHF
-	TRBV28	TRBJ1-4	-	TGTGCCAGCAGCCCCTGGGGGGGGGCGGCAACTAATGAAAAACTGTTTTTT	CASSPWGGAATNEKLFF
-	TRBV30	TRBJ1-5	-	TGTGCCTGGAGTGACGGGGTCAATCAGCCCCAGCATTTT	CAWSDGVNQPQHF
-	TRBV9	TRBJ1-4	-	TGTGCCAGCAGCGTAGGCGGGGATAATGAAAAACTGTTTTTT	CASSVGGDNEKLFF
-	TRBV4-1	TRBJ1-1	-	TGCGCCAGCAGAGACGGAGTGAACACTGAAGCTTTCTTT	CASRDGVNTEAFF